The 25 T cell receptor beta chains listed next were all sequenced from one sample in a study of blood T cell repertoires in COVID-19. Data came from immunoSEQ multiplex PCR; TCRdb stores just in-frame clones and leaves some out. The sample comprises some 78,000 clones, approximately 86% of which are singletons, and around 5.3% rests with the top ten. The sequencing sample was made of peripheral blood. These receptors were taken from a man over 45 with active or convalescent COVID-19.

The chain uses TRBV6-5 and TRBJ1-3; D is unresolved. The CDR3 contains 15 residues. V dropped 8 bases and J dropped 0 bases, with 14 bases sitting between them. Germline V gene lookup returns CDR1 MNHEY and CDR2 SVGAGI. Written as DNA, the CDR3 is TGTGCCAGCCGACGTGGAGGAGTCTCTGGAAACACCATATATTTT. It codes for CASRRGGVSGNTIYF.

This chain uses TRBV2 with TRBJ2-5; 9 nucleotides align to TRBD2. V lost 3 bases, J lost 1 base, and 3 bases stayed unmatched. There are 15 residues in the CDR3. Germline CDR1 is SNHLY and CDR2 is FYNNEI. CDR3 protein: CASSDLLAGQETQYF. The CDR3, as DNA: TGTGCCAGCAGTGACCTACTAGCGGGCCAAGAGACCCAGTACTTC.

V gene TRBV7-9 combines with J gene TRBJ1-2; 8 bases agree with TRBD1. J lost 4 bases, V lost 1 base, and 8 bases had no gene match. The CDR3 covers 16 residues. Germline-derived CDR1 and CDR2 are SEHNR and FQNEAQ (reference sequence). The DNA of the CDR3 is TGTGCCAGCAGCTTAGAAACAGGGGGAGGCGGCTATGGCTACACCTTC. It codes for CASSLETGGGGYGYTF. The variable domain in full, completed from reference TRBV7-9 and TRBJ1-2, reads DTGVSQNPRHKITKRGQNVTFRCDPISEHNRLYWYRQTLGQGPEFLTYFQNEAQLEKSRLLSDRFSAERPKGSFSTLEIQRTEQGDSAMYLCASSLETGGGGYGYTFGSGTRLTVV.

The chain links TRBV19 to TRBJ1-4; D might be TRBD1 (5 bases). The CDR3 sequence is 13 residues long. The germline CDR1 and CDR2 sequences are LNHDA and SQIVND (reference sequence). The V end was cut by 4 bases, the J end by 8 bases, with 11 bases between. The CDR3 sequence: CASSTGGREKLFF. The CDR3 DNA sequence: TGTGCCAGTAGTACCGGGGGAAGGGAAAAACTGTTTTTT.

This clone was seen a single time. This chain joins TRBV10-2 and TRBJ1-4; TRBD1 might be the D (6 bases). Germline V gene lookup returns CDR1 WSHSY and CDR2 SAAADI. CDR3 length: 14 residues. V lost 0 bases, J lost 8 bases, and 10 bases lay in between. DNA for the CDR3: TGCGCCAGCAGTGAGTCAGGGGGAACGGAAAAACTGTTTTTT. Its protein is CASSESGGTEKLFF.

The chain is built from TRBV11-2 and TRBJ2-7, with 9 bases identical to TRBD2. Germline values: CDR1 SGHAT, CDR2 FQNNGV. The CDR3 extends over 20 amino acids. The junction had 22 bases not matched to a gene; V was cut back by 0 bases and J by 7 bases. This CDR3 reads CASSLDLSGRGSGGPGEQYF. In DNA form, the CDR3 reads TGTGCCAGCAGCTTAGATCTCTCAGGGCGCGGTAGCGGGGGACCTGGGGAGCAGTACTTC.

The chain's CDR3 is CASKGGRDEQFF. CDR3 bases: TGTGCCAGCAAAGGGGGCCGGGATGAGCAGTTCTTC. The chain has TRBV5-6 and TRBJ2-1; 7 nucleotides agree with TRBD1. Germline CDR1 reads SGHDT; CDR2 reads YYEEEE. The trim removed 6 bases at V and 8 bases at J, leaving 5 bases unmatched. The CDR3 runs 12 residues.

The DNA for the CDR3 is TGTGCCAGCAGCTTGGCTCAGGCGAACACTGAAGCTTTCTTT. It yields the protein CASSLAQANTEAFF. This chain joins TRBV5-5 and TRBJ1-1, with D uncertain. CDR3 size: 14 residues. Trimming took 0 bases from V and 1 from J, leaving 7 bases between them. Germline V gene sequence: CDR1 SGHKS, CDR2 YYEKEE (reference sequence). Full variable domain (rest looked up from reference TRBV5-5 and TRBJ1-1): DAGVTQSPTHLIKTRGQQVTLRCSPISGHKSVSWYQQVLGQGPQFIFQYYEKEERGRGNFPDRFSARQFPNYSSELNVNALLLGDSALYLCASSLAQANTEAFFGQGTRLTVV.

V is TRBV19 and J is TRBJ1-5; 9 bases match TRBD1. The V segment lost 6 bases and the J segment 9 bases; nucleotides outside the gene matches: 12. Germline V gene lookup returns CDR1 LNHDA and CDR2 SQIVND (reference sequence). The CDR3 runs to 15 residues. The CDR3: CASSPRTGGDVPQHF. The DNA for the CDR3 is TGTGCCAGTAGCCCTCGAACAGGGGGCGATGTGCCCCAGCATTTT.

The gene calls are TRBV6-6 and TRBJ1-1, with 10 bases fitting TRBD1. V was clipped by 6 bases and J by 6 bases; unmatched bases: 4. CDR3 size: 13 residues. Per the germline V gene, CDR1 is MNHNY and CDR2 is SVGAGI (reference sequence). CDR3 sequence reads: CASSHGQGAEAFF. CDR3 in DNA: TGTGCCAGCAGCCACGGACAGGGGGCTGAAGCTTTCTTT.

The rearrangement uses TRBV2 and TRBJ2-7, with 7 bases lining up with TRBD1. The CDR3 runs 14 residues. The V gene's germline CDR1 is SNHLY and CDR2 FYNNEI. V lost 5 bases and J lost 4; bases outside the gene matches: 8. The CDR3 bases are TGTGCCAGCAGTAGGGGGCAGGAAAGTTACGAGCAGTACGTC. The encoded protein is CASSRGQESYEQYV.

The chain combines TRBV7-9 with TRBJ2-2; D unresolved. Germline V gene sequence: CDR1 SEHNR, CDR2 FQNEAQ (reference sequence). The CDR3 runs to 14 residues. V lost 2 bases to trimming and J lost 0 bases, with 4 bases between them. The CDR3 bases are TGTGCCAGCAGCTTACCGGCGAACACCGGGGAGCTGTTTTTT. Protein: CASSLPANTGELFF. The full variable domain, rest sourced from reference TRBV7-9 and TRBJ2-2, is DTGVSQNPRHKITKRGQNVTFRCDPISEHNRLYWYRQTLGQGPEFLTYFQNEAQLEKSRLLSDRFSAERPKGSFSTLEIQRTEQGDSAMYLCASSLPANTGELFFGEGSRLTVL.

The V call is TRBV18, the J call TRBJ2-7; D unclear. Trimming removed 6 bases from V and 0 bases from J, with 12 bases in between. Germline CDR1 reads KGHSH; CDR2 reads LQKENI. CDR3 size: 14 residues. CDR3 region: CASSEAVSSYEQYV. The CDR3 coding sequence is TGTGCCAGCTCCGAGGCGGTAAGCTCCTACGAGCAGTACGTC.

CDR3 sequence: CASSLQVSSGNTIYF. Written as DNA, the CDR3 is TGTGCCAGCAGCCTTCAGGTCTCCTCTGGAAACACCATATATTTT. The rearrangement links TRBV3-1 (or the pseudogene TRBV3-2) to TRBJ1-3; D is ambiguous. Germline CDR1 is LGHDT and CDR2 is YNNKEL (reference sequence). The CDR3 runs to 15 residues. The V gene lost 4 bases and the J gene lost 0 bases, with 10 bases spanning the gap.

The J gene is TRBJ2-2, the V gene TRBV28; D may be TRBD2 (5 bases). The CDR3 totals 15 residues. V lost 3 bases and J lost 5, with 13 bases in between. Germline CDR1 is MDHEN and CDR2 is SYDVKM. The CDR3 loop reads CASSFRGGVTGELFF. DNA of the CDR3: TGTGCCAGCAGTTTTCGTGGAGGTGTGACCGGGGAGCTGTTTTTT. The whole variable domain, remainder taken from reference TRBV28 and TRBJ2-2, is DVKVTQSSRYLVKRTGEKVFLECVQDMDHENMFWYRQDPGLGLRLIYFSYDVKMKEKGDIPEGYSVSREKKERFSLILESASTNQTSMYLCASSFRGGVTGELFFGEGSRLTVL.

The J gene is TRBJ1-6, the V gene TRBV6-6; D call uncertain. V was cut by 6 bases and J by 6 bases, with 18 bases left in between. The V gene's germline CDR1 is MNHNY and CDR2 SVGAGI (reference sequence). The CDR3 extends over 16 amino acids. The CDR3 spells CASRRERGTFNSPLHF. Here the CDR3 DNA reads TGTGCCAGCAGACGAGAAAGAGGAACGTTTAATTCACCCCTCCACTTT.

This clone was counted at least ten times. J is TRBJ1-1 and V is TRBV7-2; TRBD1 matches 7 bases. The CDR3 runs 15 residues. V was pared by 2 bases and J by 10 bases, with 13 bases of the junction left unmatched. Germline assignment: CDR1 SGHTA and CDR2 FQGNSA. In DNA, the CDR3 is TGTGCCAGCAGCTTAATGGGGGATCGACAGGGAGCAGCTTTCTTT. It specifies CASSLMGDRQGAAFF.

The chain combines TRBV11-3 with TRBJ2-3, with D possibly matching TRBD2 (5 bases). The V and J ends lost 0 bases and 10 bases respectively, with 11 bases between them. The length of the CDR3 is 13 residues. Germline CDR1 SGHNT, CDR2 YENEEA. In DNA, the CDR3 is TGTGCCAGCAGCTTAGACGCATCGGAGGCGCAGTATTTT. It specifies CASSLDASEAQYF.

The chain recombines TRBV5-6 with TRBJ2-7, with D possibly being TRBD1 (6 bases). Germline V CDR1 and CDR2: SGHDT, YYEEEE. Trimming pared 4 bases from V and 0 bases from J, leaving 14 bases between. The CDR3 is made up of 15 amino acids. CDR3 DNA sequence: TGTGCCAGCAGCATCCGACAGGTTGGCTCCTACGAGCAGTACTTC. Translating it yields CASSIRQVGSYEQYF.

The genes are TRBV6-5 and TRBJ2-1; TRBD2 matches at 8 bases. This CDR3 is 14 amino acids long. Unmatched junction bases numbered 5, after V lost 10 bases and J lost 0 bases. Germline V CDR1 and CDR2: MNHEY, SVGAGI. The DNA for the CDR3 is TGTGCCACCGGGGGGGGGCGCTCCTACAATGAGCAGTTCTTC. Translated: CATGGGRSYNEQFF.

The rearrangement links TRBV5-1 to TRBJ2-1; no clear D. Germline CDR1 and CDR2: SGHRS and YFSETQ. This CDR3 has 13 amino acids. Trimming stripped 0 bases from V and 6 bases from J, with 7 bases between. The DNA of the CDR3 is TGCGCCAGCAGCTTGGGGCAGGCCAATGAGCAGTTCTTC. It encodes CASSLGQANEQFF. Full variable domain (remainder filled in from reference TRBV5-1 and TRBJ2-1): KAGVTQTPRYLIKTRGQQVTLSCSPISGHRSVSWYQQTPGQGLQFLFEYFSETQRNKGNFPGRFSGRQFSNSRSEMNVSTLELGDSALYLCASSLGQANEQFFGPGTRLTVL.

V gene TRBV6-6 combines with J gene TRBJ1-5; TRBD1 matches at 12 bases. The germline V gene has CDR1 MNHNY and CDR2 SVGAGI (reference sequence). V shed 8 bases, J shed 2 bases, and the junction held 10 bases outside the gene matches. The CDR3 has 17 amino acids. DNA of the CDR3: TGTGCCAGCCGTCACCAGGGACAGGGGGCGGGCAATCAGCCCCAGCATTTT. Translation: CASRHQGQGAGNQPQHF.

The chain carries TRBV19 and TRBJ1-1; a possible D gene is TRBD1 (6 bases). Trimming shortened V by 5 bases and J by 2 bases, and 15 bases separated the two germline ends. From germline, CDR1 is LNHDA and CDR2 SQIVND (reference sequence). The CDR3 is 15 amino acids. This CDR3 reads CASSGGPGENTEAFF. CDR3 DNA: TGTGCCAGTAGTGGGGGCCCAGGGGAAAACACTGAAGCTTTCTTT.

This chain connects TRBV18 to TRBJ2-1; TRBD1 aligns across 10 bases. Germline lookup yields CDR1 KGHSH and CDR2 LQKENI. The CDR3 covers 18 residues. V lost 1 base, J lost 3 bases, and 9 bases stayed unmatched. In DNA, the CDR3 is TGTGCCAGCTCACCACGTTTTCAGGACAGGGGGAACTACAATGAGCAGTTCTTC. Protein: CASSPRFQDRGNYNEQFF.

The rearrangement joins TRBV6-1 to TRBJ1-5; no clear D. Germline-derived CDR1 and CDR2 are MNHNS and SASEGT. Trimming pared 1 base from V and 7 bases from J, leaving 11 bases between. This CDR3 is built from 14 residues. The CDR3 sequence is CASSEGRGGQPQHF. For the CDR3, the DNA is TGTGCCAGCAGTGAAGGGCGAGGAGGACAGCCCCAGCATTTT.